The T cell receptor beta chain under discussion was sequenced for a study of TIL therapy for anti-PD-1-resistant metastatic lung cancer (dated by TCRdb to the early 2020s). In the study overall: Before any PD-1/PD-L1 blockade was given, tumors were harvested, nivolumab was then administered, and patients who progressed went on to receive lymphodepletion, an infusion of expanded TIL, and IL-2. Enrolled patients had a median age of almost 55 years (range 38-75) and a median tumor PD-L1 proportion score of around 6%. The cohort was predominantly lung adenocarcinoma, with a few EGFR-mutant and two ALK-rearranged tumors, and half of patients were current or former smokers. Across the cohort, whole-exome sequencing showed a median non-synonymous tumor mutation burden of about 1.6 mutations per megabase. Clonotypes were tracked across tumor, expanded TIL product and serial blood samples by T cell receptor beta sequencing of tumor and peripheral blood.

On this clone itself: Its antigen remains unidentified. No per-base quality is available; no much larger clone lies one base away.

Using bias-controlled multiplex PCR with the immunoSEQ v3 hsTCRB kit, the TCR beta CDR3 regions were amplified from genomic DNA. An Illumina NextSeq 500 was used to sequence the TCR libraries, reaching 1.5 million to 2 million read pairs at survey level or 5-6 million at deep level. As for the authors' bioinformatics: The immunoSEQ Analyzer software assigned V, D and J genes, filtered out non-productive sequences, and reported clonality. Repertoires were compared by productive Simpson clonality and by the Morisita overlap index of productive TRB rearrangements between infused TIL and blood. Absolute clonotype counts in blood were estimated by multiplying the lymphocyte count by the CD3+ fraction and by the productive frequency of the clone. Drawn from immuneACCESS, this table holds only the in-frame rearrangements with V and J called that TCRdb kept. Clones are partly lost; checked studies trace under half to an unresolved V gene and leave the rest unexplained. For V, J and clone size, that table is used; D and trimming come from the DNA. This sample gives around 55,000 clones in total; approximately 80% of them show up just once. About 2.7% of the sample goes to the ten largest clones.

Sample time point, as interpreted from the label and publication: pre-treatment sample, taken before nivolumab and TIL therapy. Adults with stage 4 NSCLC were enrolled from 2017 to January 2020 in a dual-center phase I trial. Samples came from a single-arm, open-label phase I trial of tumor-infiltrating lymphocyte therapy with nivolumab in advanced non-small cell lung cancer. Blood mononuclear cells were isolated from EDTA tubes by Ficoll gradient and were snap-frozen as pellets, and DNA was extracted with a Qiagen mini-prep kit. Overall results and qualifications from the work: The baseline peripheral repertoire was partially replaced by infused TIL clonotypes, which then decayed over months, and persistence showed no apparent association with response. Because the cohort was highly selected, with more treatment-naive, never-smoker and oncogene-addicted patients than is typical, generalizability is limited. The study protocol defined all tumor marker inferences as exploratory.

The CDR3 runs 13 residues from the cysteine to the phenylalanine. The CDR3 DNA has 39 bases and is translated from base 1. At the junction V is shortened by 5 bases and J by 4 bases, with 12 bases in between. The CDR1 and CDR2 encoded by the germline V gene are SGHAT and FQNNGV. The specimen was blood, collected at baseline. The V gene is TRBV11-2 and the J gene is TRBJ2-7; perhaps TRBD1 is the D gene, with 5 bases matching. This TCR was sampled from a person aged 25-85 years with non-small cell lung cancer. The nucleotides are TGTGCCAGCAGCAAGACTGCAGGGTACGAGCAGTACTTC. Translation gives CASSKTAGYEQYF.